This T cell receptor (beta chain) was sequenced for a study of T cell responses to AZD1222 COVID-19 vaccine. Findings of the study overall: The sample set comprised mostly white British donors with more females, and clonal diversity was possibly underestimated. Sampling captured repertoires only after the peak T cell response. Dominant CD4 TCR responses targeted spike regions 160-218 and 743-854. At baseline, seropositivity was found in only a handful of AZD1222 recipients.

Some clones are missing from TCRdb's copy, which holds only in-frame ones; the method was immunoSEQ multiplex PCR. The sample carries roughly 140,000 clones, 85% to 90% recorded once. With respect to this clone: Its matching antigen is unknown.

CDR1 SGHDT and CDR2 YYEEEE come from the germline V gene. CDR3 length: 16 amino acids. The ends lost 4 bases at V and 5 bases at J; junction bases unmatched: 14. V is TRBV5-6 and J is TRBJ1-1; the match to TRBD1 covers 7 bases. This TCR came from an adult who received the AZD1222 COVID-19 vaccine. The starting material was peripheral blood, obtained 28 days after the second AZD1222 dose. The CDR3 here is CASSPVVATGSTEAFF. The DNA for the CDR3 is TGTGCCAGCAGCCCTGTCGTCGCGACAGGGTCAACTGAAGCTTTCTTT.